The 5 T cell receptor beta chains given below trace back to one sample, sequenced in a study of blood T cell repertoires in COVID-19. Clones were sequenced by immunoSEQ multiplex PCR, and TCRdb holds only the in-frame ones, with some missing. The sample lists some 330,000 clones, over 85% occurring once. Sequenced: peripheral blood. These receptors all stem from a woman in her 30s with COVID-19, enrolled during active disease.

The chain uses TRBV13 and TRBJ2-1; weak D call: TRBD1 (6 bases). The V gene lost 5 bases and the J gene lost 6 bases, with 11 bases spanning the gap. CDR3 size: 13 residues. Per germline, CDR1 PRHDT and CDR2 FYEKMQ (reference sequence). CDR3: CASSPQGGNEQFF. The CDR3 coding sequence is TGTGCCAGCAGCCCCCAAGGGGGCAATGAGCAGTTCTTC.

The chain couples TRBV28 to TRBJ1-2; the D gene is possibly TRBD1 (6 bases). The germline V and J ends were trimmed by 1 base and 5 bases, with 14 bases remaining between them. This CDR3 has 15 amino acids. Germline values: CDR1 MDHEN, CDR2 SYDVKM. The CDR3 sequence is CASSLSDRLRYGYTF. DNA of the CDR3: TGTGCCAGCAGTTTATCCGACAGGCTAAGATATGGCTACACCTTC.

The gene calls are TRBV4-1 and TRBJ1-1; D is possibly TRBD1 (6 bases). The CDR3 has 17 residues. Trimming took 1 base from V and 0 from J, leaving 15 bases between them. CDR1 MGHRA and CDR2 YSYEKL come from the germline V gene. CDR3 coding DNA: TGCGCCAGCAGCCAAGCGGTCCCAGGGGCCATGAACACTGAAGCTTTCTTT. This translates into CASSQAVPGAMNTEAFF.

In nucleotides, the CDR3 is TGCGCCAGCAGCCTATCCGGGACAGGGGACTCACCCCTCCACTTT. Its protein product is CASSLSGTGDSPLHF. The chain uses TRBV5-1 and TRBJ1-6; 10 nucleotides agree with TRBD1. The CDR3 totals 15 residues. Trimming removed 4 bases from V and 10 bases from J; junction bases left unmatched: 8. Per germline, CDR1 SGHRS and CDR2 YFSETQ.

This clone came up once. This sequence joins TRBV6-2 or TRBV6-3 and TRBJ2-3, with 10 bases lining up with TRBD2. This CDR3 spans 17 amino acids. In germline, CDR1 is MNHEY, CDR2 SVGEGT. J lost 2 bases, V lost 5 bases, and 10 bases had no gene match. The CDR3 here is CASSLGLAVGLTDTQYF. The CDR3 DNA is TGTGCCAGCAGTCTTGGACTAGCGGTGGGCCTCACAGATACGCAGTATTTT.